This TCR beta chain was found in a study of blood T cell repertoires in COVID-19 (TCRdb year 2020). The study in broad terms: The collaborator samples originated in the United States, Italy and Spain and spanned the acute and convalescent phases of COVID-19. The repertoires were made available in a free public database intended to serve as a resource for research on the immune response to SARS-CoV-2. Deeply sampled blood TCRbeta repertoires from subjects exposed to, actively infected with, or recovered from COVID-19 were included in the dataset. HLA class I and class II types, where available, came from metadata supplied by the sample provider rather than from assay-based typing. Nearly every sample came with metadata listing a de-identified subject ID, COVID-19 status, age in years and sex. The samples were drawn from two sources: the first 160 participants of the ongoing ImmuneRACE study, and 1,200 or so subjects contributed by 6 global collaborators. The material from the prospective study consisted of cDNA or gDNA derived from T cells, B-cell-depleted T cells, or PBMCs.

Paper-wide results and their limitations: The quantity of clinical and demographic metadata differed by source and by participant and was supplied without curation.

The immunoSEQ Assay, a bias-controlled multiplex PCR, was used to amplify TCRbeta CDR3 regions from genomic DNA. For the original study's pipeline: The number of nucleated cells in each sample was estimated from the amplification of reference gene primers within the assay. Sequence reads were collapsed and filtered to measure the absolute abundance of every unique TCRbeta CDR3 rearrangement. For each sample, productive Simpson clonality was calculated as the square root of Simpson's diversity index over productive rearrangements. The source is immuneACCESS, and TCRdb retained only in-frame sequences with V and J called. Part of the clones is not carried over; for the studies checked, unresolved V genes explain less than half of this, and the remainder is unexplained. Clonal size and the V and J genes are those of that table, whereas D and trimming came from the DNA. The sample contains about 160,000 clones, 80% to 90% of them found a single time. The ten largest clonotypes hold around 7% of the sample.

Enrolling through a virtual design, the prospective study's participants ranged in age from roughly 18 to 90 years and lived across some 22 United States geographic areas. In the prospective study, cohorts were assigned on the basis of participant-reported clinical history obtained from a screening survey and a study questionnaire. Recovered participants in ImmuneRACE Cohort 3 were defined by two consecutive negative NP/OP PCR tests, clearance by a healthcare professional, or resolution of symptoms. In the prospective study, whole blood, serum and a nasopharyngeal or oropharyngeal swab were collected from each participant by mobile phlebotomists. Prospective study participants could optionally give additional blood draws and questionnaires over an approximately 2-month period. Prospective study blood samples were shipped either frozen or at room temperature before DNA extraction. Details on this clone: Its target antigen remains unknown. Base qualities were left out, and no much larger clone turns up one base away.

The sequence derives from a man aged 45-65 years who had recovered from COVID-19. Source material: PBMCs or T cells enriched from blood (not recorded which).

The CDR3 protein sequence reads: CASSLSLADISTDTQYF. In nucleotides, the sequence is TGTGCCAGCAGCTTATCCCTAGCGGATATTAGCACAGATACGCAGTATTTT. Here the chain combines TRBV7-2 and TRBJ2-3, with 7 middle bases fitting TRBD2. CDR1 SGHTA and CDR2 FQGNSA are derived from the germline V gene. After removal of 2 bases from V and 0 bases from J, the junction retains 8 bases not matched to a gene. CDR3 length: 17 amino acids, cysteine to phenylalanine. The read is trimmed to its CDR3 DNA, 51 bases read in frame from base 1.